The present T cell receptor beta chain was sequenced within a study of blood T cell repertoires in COVID-19. Study details: Sites in the United States, Italy and Spain provided acute and convalescent COVID-19 samples.

Repertoires were generated with immunoSEQ multiplex PCR, while TCRdb's copy carries only in-frame clones and drops some. The repertoire includes approximately 10,000 clones, around three quarters of them detected once, and 35% to 40% sits in the top ten. Sequenced sample: peripheral blood. This receptor was identified in a human donor in a cohort sampled during active COVID-19.

The CDR3 protein is CASSRPTSGNYEQYF. The CDR3 bases are TGTGCCAGCAGCCGCCCGACTAGCGGTAACTACGAGCAGTACTTC. The rearrangement uses TRBV7-9 and TRBJ2-7; 9 bases fit TRBD2. Per the germline V gene, CDR1 is SEHNR and CDR2 is FQNEAQ (reference sequence). This CDR3 region has 15 residues. V lost 5 bases and J lost 3; bases outside the gene matches: 8.